This T cell receptor (beta chain) was identified in a study of Ad26.COV2.S vaccination and SARS-CoV-2 variants. The germline gives CDR1 LNHNV, CDR2 YYDKDF (reference sequence). Germline trimming cut 7 bases from V and 4 bases from J; bases unmatched to any gene: 1. CDR3 length: 12 amino acids. There are a few counts of this clone. Treatment noted: roughly 20 received Ad26.COV2.S at low or high dose, single or two shots; about five received placebo; per-sample allocation not given. Samples analyzed were those drawn on day 63 after the first vaccine or placebo injection. The assay was immunoSEQ multiplex PCR, and TCRdb's table has in-frame clones only and misses some. The sample has roughly 680,000 clones; roughly 90% are singletons.

This specimen consisted of peripheral blood, obtained in a trial of Ad26.COV2.S vaccine versus placebo. This sequence originates from a person aged 18-65 years who received the Ad26.COV2.S COVID-19 vaccine or a placebo. The J gene is TRBJ1-5, the V gene TRBV15; 7 bases agree with TRBD1. The CDR3 DNA reads TGTGCCACCACAGGGGGGAATCAGCCCCAGCATTTT. It encodes CATTGGNQPQHF. Looking up the rest from reference TRBV15 and TRBJ1-5 gives the full variable domain: DAMVIQNPRYQVTQFGKPVTLSCSQTLNHNVMYWYQQKSSQAPKLLFHYYDKDFNNEADTPDNFQSRRPNTSFCFLDIRSPGLGDTAMYLCATTGGNQPQHFGDGTRLSIL.